The 26 T cell receptor beta chains below come from one sample, sequenced in a study of glioma-infiltrating T cells after dendritic cell vaccination. The protocol was immunoSEQ multiplex PCR, while the TCRdb copy is restricted to in-frame clones and leaves out a portion. The table records under 100,000 clones, about four fifths of them present only once. The sequences come from blood, collected before dendritic cell vaccination. Receptor source: a human donor with glioblastoma.

The table lists this clone with a few counts. The gene calls are TRBV19 and TRBJ1-1, with D possibly being TRBD1 (6 bases). Trimming cost V 0 bases and J 0 bases, with 20 bases left between them. The germline CDR1 and CDR2 sequences are LNHDA and SQIVND (reference sequence). CDR3 size: 19 residues. This CDR3 reads CASSIDPGPGTTLNTEAFF. CDR3 nucleotides: TGTGCCAGTAGTATAGACCCCGGGCCAGGGACAACCCTGAACACTGAAGCTTTCTTT.

V is TRBV28 and J is TRBJ2-5, with 7 bases that match TRBD1. CDR3 length: 18 amino acids. Germline CDR1 MDHEN, CDR2 SYDVKM. V lost 5 bases, J lost 2 bases, and 17 bases stayed unmatched. Here the CDR3 reads CASSPPFGTGDIQETQYF. CDR3 DNA: TGTGCCAGCAGTCCCCCGTTTGGTACAGGGGACATACAAGAGACCCAGTACTTC.

The chain is built from TRBV6-1 and TRBJ1-2, with 8 positions matching TRBD1. The trim removed 5 bases at V and 6 bases at J, leaving 8 bases unmatched. CDR1 is MNHNS, CDR2 SASEGT, per germline. This CDR3 spans 14 amino acids. The CDR3 sequence: CASSLGQGAHGYTF. CDR3 nucleotides: TGTGCCAGCAGTCTGGGGCAGGGGGCTCATGGCTACACCTTC.

V is TRBV6-1 and J is TRBJ2-7; 7 nucleotides match TRBD1. The CDR3 is 15 amino acids. With 6 bases clipped from V and 4 bases from J, the junction kept 12 bases outside the gene matches. In germline, CDR1 is MNHNS, CDR2 SASEGT. The CDR3 reads CASRLNPGQRYEQYF. In DNA form, the CDR3 reads TGTGCCAGCAGACTCAATCCGGGACAGCGATACGAGCAGTACTTC.

J is TRBJ2-1 and V is TRBV27; weak D call: TRBD2 (5 bases). CDR3 size: 15 residues. Trimming removed 0 bases at V and 9 bases at J, with 15 bases between. Germline CDR1 reads MNHEY; CDR2 reads SMNVEV (reference sequence). The chain's CDR3 is CASSLSPLDSGEQFF. DNA of the CDR3: TGTGCCAGCAGTTTATCTCCCCTGGACTCAGGTGAGCAGTTCTTC.

This clone was observed a single time. The V call is TRBV19, the J call TRBJ2-7; 9 bases agree with TRBD1. Trimming removed 6 bases from V and 2 bases from J; junction bases left unmatched: 8. The CDR3 is made up of 15 amino acids. CDR1 is LNHDA and CDR2 is SQIVND in the germline V gene (reference sequence). Here the CDR3 DNA reads TGTGCCAGTAGAGAAGAGGGGACAGGGACCTACGAGCAGTACTTC. Its protein product is CASREEGTGTYEQYF.

The chain is built from TRBV29-1 and TRBJ2-3, with a weak D call TRBD2 (6 bases). V was clipped by 6 bases and J by 0 bases, with 10 bases between them. From germline, CDR1 is SQVTM and CDR2 ANQGSEA. The CDR3 runs to 13 residues. As DNA, the CDR3 is TGCAGCGTGTCAGGGACTAGCACAGATACGCAGTATTTT. It encodes CSVSGTSTDTQYF.

V gene TRBV2 combines with J gene TRBJ1-2, with D perhaps TRBD1 (5 bases). Trimming took 7 bases from V and 2 from J, leaving 14 bases between them. CDR1 is SNHLY, CDR2 FYNNEI, per germline. The CDR3 is made up of 14 amino acids. CDR3 protein: CASKGGRENYGYTF. CDR3 bases: TGTGCCAGCAAAGGCGGCAGGGAAAACTATGGCTACACCTTC.

The chain combines TRBV6-5 with TRBJ1-2, with D possibly matching TRBD1 (6 bases). Per germline, CDR1 MNHEY and CDR2 SVGAGI. CDR3 length: 12 amino acids. The V and J ends lost 8 bases and 2 bases respectively, with 9 bases between them. CDR3 protein: CASRQGNYGYTF. CDR3 sequence (DNA): TGTGCCAGCCGCCAGGGGAACTATGGCTACACCTTC.

The CDR3 DNA reads TGCGCCAGCAGCCTTGTCCAGGGGGTGGGGTATGGCTACACCTTC. Protein sequence: CASSLVQGVGYGYTF. The chain recombines TRBV4-1 with TRBJ1-2, with 7 positions matching TRBD1. The V and J ends lost 4 bases and 5 bases, in that order; junction bases with no gene match: 10. This CDR3 has 15 amino acids. Germline V gene sequence: CDR1 MGHRA, CDR2 YSYEKL.

The chain employs TRBV11-2 and TRBJ2-7; TRBD2 might be the D (6 bases). The CDR3 length is 13 residues. Germline-derived CDR1 and CDR2 are SGHAT and FQNNGV. V dropped 6 bases and J dropped 0 bases, with 9 bases sitting between them. The CDR3 here is CASRLTSSYEQYF. The CDR3 nucleotides are TGTGCCAGCAGGTTGACTAGCTCCTACGAGCAGTACTTC.

This sequence joins TRBV9 and TRBJ2-1; D is uncertain. V lost 2 bases and J lost 2, with 11 bases in between. Germline V gene lookup returns CDR1 SGDLS and CDR2 YYNGEE. This CDR3 region has 15 residues. CDR3 in amino acids: CASSVGVGPYNEQFF. In DNA form, the CDR3 reads TGTGCCAGCAGCGTGGGCGTAGGCCCCTACAATGAGCAGTTCTTC.

J is TRBJ1-1 and V is TRBV2, with no clear D. V lost 7 bases, J lost 4 bases, and 22 bases lay in between. The CDR3 covers 16 residues. The germline V gene encodes CDR1 SNHLY and CDR2 FYNNEI. CDR3 DNA sequence: TGTGCCAGCACCCGAGAGACTTTTCATCGAGGCACTGAAGCTTTCTTT. The encoded protein is CASTRETFHRGTEAFF.

DNA of the CDR3: TGTGCCAGCAGCACGCAGGGCACTGAAGCTTTCTTT. Translated: CASSTQGTEAFF. This sequence joins TRBV11-2 and TRBJ1-1; possible D gene TRBD1, 5 bases. Trimming removed 5 bases from V and 4 bases from J, with 8 bases in between. Per the germline V gene, CDR1 is SGHAT and CDR2 is FQNNGV. The CDR3 loop spans 12 amino acids.

The chain joins TRBV5-1 to TRBJ2-5; tentative D call: TRBD1 (5 bases). CDR1 and CDR2 (germline): SGHRS, YFSETQ. The CDR3 contains 15 residues. The germline V and J ends were trimmed by 1 base and 0 bases, with 10 bases remaining between them. The CDR3 loop is CASSLQGWYQETQYF. In DNA, the CDR3 is TGCGCCAGCAGCTTGCAGGGCTGGTACCAAGAGACCCAGTACTTC.

This chain connects TRBV28 to TRBJ1-5, with unresolved D. The germline gives CDR1 MDHEN, CDR2 SYDVKM. The CDR3 runs 12 residues. V lost 6 bases and J 1 base, leaving 4 bases between the germline ends. CDR3 DNA sequence: TGTGCCAGCAGCATCAGCAATCAGCCCCAGCATTTT. This translates into CASSISNQPQHF.

This clone came up a few times. The chain uses TRBV6-1 and TRBJ1-5; D is perhaps TRBD1 (5 bases). In germline, CDR1 is MNHNS, CDR2 SASEGT. Trimming took off 5 bases at V and 7 bases at J, with 15 bases between the two ends. There are 14 residues in the CDR3. The CDR3 reads CASSKGLRGQPQHF. The CDR3 DNA reads TGTGCCAGCAGTAAAGGACTCCGGGGGCAGCCCCAGCATTTT.

V and J are TRBV7-9 and TRBJ2-7, with 10 nucleotides matching TRBD1. CDR3 size: 15 residues. Germline CDR1 reads SEHNR; CDR2 reads FQNEAQ (reference sequence). V shed 5 bases and J 3 bases; nucleotides not matched to a gene: 7. The CDR3 region has the DNA TGTGCCAGCAGCCATCGACAGGGGGCAAGCTACGAGCAGTACTTC. Translated: CASSHRQGASYEQYF.

The chain employs TRBV2 and TRBJ1-4; weak D call: TRBD1 (5 bases). This CDR3 spans 15 amino acids. CDR1 SNHLY and CDR2 FYNNEI come from the germline V gene. V was pared by 8 bases and J by 0 bases, with 13 bases between. The CDR3 bases are TGTGCCAGCCAAACAGGAATGTCAACTAATGAAAAACTGTTTTTT. This codes for CASQTGMSTNEKLFF.

This chain links TRBV30 with TRBJ1-1, with D maybe TRBD1 (6 bases). With 3 bases removed from V and 1 base from J, the gap between germline ends came to 9 bases. Germline V gene lookup returns CDR1 GTSNPN and CDR2 SVGIG (reference sequence). The CDR3 covers 13 residues. CDR3 coding DNA: TGTGCCTGGAGGGACAGAGAGAACACTGAAGCTTTCTTT. Encoded protein: CAWRDRENTEAFF. The full variable domain, completed using reference TRBV30 and TRBJ1-1, is SQTIHQWPATLVQPVGSPLSLECTVEGTSNPNLYWYRQAAGRGLQLLFYSVGIGQISSEVPQNLSASRPQDRQFILSSKKLLLSDSGFYLCAWRDRENTEAFFGQGTRLTVV.

As DNA, the CDR3 is TGCGCCAGCAGCCGGGAACTAGCGGGGCCCTACGAGCAGTACTTC. It encodes CASSRELAGPYEQYF. J is TRBJ2-7 and V is TRBV4-1; 10 bases align to TRBD2. CDR3 length: 15 residues. With 4 bases clipped from V and 2 bases from J, the junction kept 5 bases outside the gene matches. Germline values: CDR1 MGHRA, CDR2 YSYEKL.

The V gene is TRBV2, the J gene TRBJ1-1, with 8 bases fitting TRBD1. Germline loops: CDR1 SNHLY, CDR2 FYNNEI. The CDR3 consists of 15 residues. J lost 1 base, V lost 2 bases, and 3 bases had no gene match. The CDR3 region has the DNA TGTGCCAGCAGTGAACAGGGGGCACCGAACACTGAAGCTTTCTTT. Its protein product is CASSEQGAPNTEAFF. The full variable domain, completed using reference TRBV2 and TRBJ1-1, is EPEVTQTPSHQVTQMGQEVILRCVPISNHLYFYWYRQILGQKVEFLVSFYNNEISEKSEIFDDQFSVERPDGSNFTLKIRSTKLEDSAMYFCASSEQGAPNTEAFFGQGTRLTVV.

This chain uses TRBV5-1 with TRBJ1-1; D is unresolved. Germline V lookup: CDR1 SGHRS, CDR2 YFSETQ. V was trimmed by 5 bases and J by 1 base, leaving 9 bases between them. The CDR3 length is 13 residues. The CDR3 DNA sequence: TGCGCCAGCAGGAGACACTCGAACACTGAAGCTTTCTTT. Its protein is CASRRHSNTEAFF. The variable domain in full, completed from reference TRBV5-1 and TRBJ1-1, reads KAGVTQTPRYLIKTRGQQVTLSCSPISGHRSVSWYQQTPGQGLQFLFEYFSETQRNKGNFPGRFSGRQFSNSRSEMNVSTLELGDSALYLCASRRHSNTEAFFGQGTRLTVV.

This chain uses TRBV9 with TRBJ2-3, with 9 bases identical to TRBD1. The CDR3 is 15 residues long. Germline V gives CDR1 SGDLS, CDR2 YYNGEE. J gave up 5 bases and V 3 bases, and 7 bases lay outside the gene matches. As DNA, the CDR3 is TGTGCCAGCAGCGCTACAGGGGGCTTCGTAGATACGCAGTATTTT. Translating it yields CASSATGGFVDTQYF.

This chain uses TRBV5-1 with TRBJ1-1; 8 bases are shared with TRBD1. This CDR3 spans 14 amino acids. With V trimmed by 1 base and J by 4 bases, 3 bases remained unmatched. Germline values: CDR1 SGHRS, CDR2 YFSETQ. As DNA, the CDR3 is TGCGCCAGCAGCTTGTGGGACAGGAGCACTGAAGCTTTCTTT. Translation: CASSLWDRSTEAFF. Based on the CDR3 plus reference TRBV5-1 and TRBJ1-1, the full variable domain is KAGVTQTPRYLIKTRGQQVTLSCSPISGHRSVSWYQQTPGQGLQFLFEYFSETQRNKGNFPGRFSGRQFSNSRSEMNVSTLELGDSALYLCASSLWDRSTEAFFGQGTRLTVV.

This clone was found a few times. The chain links TRBV18 to TRBJ1-5, with TRBD1 as a possible D gene (6 bases). Germline V CDR1 and CDR2: KGHSH, LQKENI. The CDR3 is 14 residues long. V was trimmed by 6 bases and J by 1 base, leaving 10 bases between them. The CDR3 DNA reads as TGTGCCAGCTCGCCAGGACAGAGCAATCAGCCCCAGCATTTT. It is translated as CASSPGQSNQPQHF.